The present TCR beta chain was sequenced within a study of T cells in Graves' hyperthyroidism and ophthalmopathy. Points from the study as a whole: Blood held most thyroid clonotypes expanded above 0.001 frequency.

Notes on this clonotype: Its antigen is still unknown.

Blood from later-ophthalmopathy patients was taken at first hyperthyroidism diagnosis. The investigators amplified TCR beta CDR3 regions from RNA transcripts. The HTBI primer set was used in a first-round RT-PCR of the TCR CDR3. TCRdb reanalysed the multiplex PCR reads using MiXCR and keeps one entry per CDR3 protein. The repertoire holds hundreds of thousands of distinct CDR3 sequences, with approximately 19% as singletons. With 7 bases removed from V and 5 bases from J, the gap between germline ends came to 15 bases. CDR3 size: 13 residues. Per germline, CDR1 MNHNS and CDR2 SASEGT. Sequenced: blood. The receptor was isolated from a woman aged 45-59 years with Graves' hyperthyroidism that later progressed to Graves' ophthalmopathy. The chain couples TRBV6-1 to TRBJ2-7; D gene unclear. CDR3 protein: CASKGGGQDEQYF. Here the CDR3 DNA reads TGTGCCAGCAAAGGTGGCGGTCAGGACGAGCAGTACTTC.